The source of this T cell receptor beta chain is a study of shared clonotypes between healthy human individuals. TCRdb's copy holds only in-frame clones and misses some; the assay was immunoSEQ multiplex PCR. Here the sample spans 2 million to 2.5 million clones, 80% to 95% being singletons. The V and J ends lost 8 bases and 5 bases, in that order; junction bases with no gene match: 10. CDR1 and CDR2 (germline): ENHRY, SYGVKD. The length of the CDR3 is 14 residues. It was into CD45RA+ naive and CD45RA-negative memory subsets that the CD4+ cells were split. This sequence was found in a man in his late teens or twenties in good health. Some clones in this sample may be carry-over from other donors' samples. The sequenced material came from naive CD4+ T cells from PBMCs. Subset here: CD45RA+ positively selected. This rearrangement joins TRBV10-3 to TRBJ2-7; 9 bases are shared with TRBD1. The DNA of the CDR3 is TGTGCCATCCGGCTGGGACAGGGCCCCGACGAGCAGTACTTC. Its protein product is CAIRLGQGPDEQYF.